This T cell receptor (beta chain) was captured by sequencing in a study of cytomegalovirus exposure and HLA in healthy donors. The PCR used 60 Vbeta and 13 Jbeta primers. Using immunoSEQ multiplex PCR, the repertoire was profiled, and TCRdb retains in-frame clones only, with some absent. This sample carries about 140,000 clones, approximately 83% of them seen once, and the ten largest clones take roughly 2%. Germline-derived CDR1 and CDR2 are MNHEY and SVGAGI. The CDR3 loop spans 12 amino acids. V dropped 5 bases and J dropped 7 bases, with 9 bases sitting between them. The chain joins TRBV6-5 to TRBJ1-5; no reliable D call. This sequence was found in a woman between 35 and 50 years old in good health and CMV-seronegative. Sequencing was carried out using PBMCs. The CDR3 region has the DNA TGTGCCAGCAGTGTGAGGCACCAGCCCCAGCATTTT. Protein: CASSVRHQPQHF.